This TCR beta chain was captured by sequencing in a study of blood T cell repertoires in COVID-19. Study overall: There were acute and convalescent COVID-19 samples, and they came from the United States, Italy and Spain.

Per germline, CDR1 MNHEY and CDR2 SVGEGT. This CDR3 is 15 amino acids long. Trimming removed 2 bases at V and 3 bases at J, with 14 bases between. The table lists this clone with a few counts. Authors' analysis steps: Estimated nucleated cell counts came from reference gene primer amplification. The table came from immunoSEQ multiplex PCR; TCRdb's copy has only in-frame clones and leaves some out. V and J calls plus clone size are reproduced from that table; the DNA served to infer D and trimming. The sample lists some 260,000 clones, 88% occurring once. The sequence was obtained from a human donor in a cohort sampled during active COVID-19. The chain links TRBV6-2 or TRBV6-3 to TRBJ2-7; D remains unclear. The specimen sequenced was peripheral blood. The CDR3 here is CASSYRGPEIYEQYF. Written as DNA, the CDR3 is TGTGCCAGCAGTTACCGCGGTCCAGAGATCTACGAGCAGTACTTC.